Listed below are T cell receptor beta chains from one sample, sequenced in a study of CD8 T cells in Susac syndrome. TCRdb analysed the immunoSEQ multiplex PCR reads with MiXCR anew, one entry per CDR3 protein. The table has approximately 180,000 distinct CDR3 sequences, approximately 95% seen once. The sequencing sample was made of CD4+ T cells from PBMCs. The receptors stem from a human donor with multiple sclerosis. Each CDR3 is given with its conserved first and last residue. D genes are given only for firm matches. Clone sizes are given selectively: once, few, many, or a class where the clone is expanded.

V gene: TRBV3-1
clone size: NA
D gene: NA
J gene: TRBJ2-3
CDR3 length: 14
CDR3 protein: CASSQVSRGDTQYF
CDR3 DNA: TGTGCCAGCAGCCAAGTTTCTCGGGGGGATACGCAGTATTTT

V gene: TRBV5-5
clone size: once
D gene: NA
J gene: TRBJ1-1
CDR3 length: 15
CDR3 protein: CASSPRPGENTEAFF
CDR3 DNA: TGTGCCAGCAGCCCTCGTCCCGGAGAAAACACTGAAGCTTTCTTT

V gene: TRBV3-1
clone size: NA
D gene: NA
J gene: TRBJ2-3
CDR3 length: 15
CDR3 protein: CASSPWTVSTDTQYF
CDR3 DNA: TGTGCCAGCAGCCCTTGGACGGTTAGCACAGATACGCAGTATTTT

V gene: TRBV7-9
clone size: NA
D gene: NA
J gene: TRBJ1-1
CDR3 length: 12
CDR3 protein: CASSLRRTEAFF
CDR3 DNA: TGTGCCAGCAGCCTAAGACGTACTGAAGCTTTCTTT

V gene: TRBV14
clone size: NA
D gene: TRBD1
J gene: TRBJ1-4
CDR3 length: 14
CDR3 protein: CASSVSGQAAKLFF
CDR3 DNA: TGTGCCAGCAGCGTCTCGGGACAGGCGGCAAAACTGTTTTTT

V gene: TRBV9
clone size: NA
D gene: TRBD2
J gene: TRBJ2-1
CDR3 length: 16
CDR3 protein: CASSVGGLAGLGEQFF
CDR3 DNA: TGTGCCAGCAGCGTGGGGGGGCTAGCGGGCCTCGGTGAGCAGTTCTTC

V gene: TRBV19
clone size: NA
D gene: NA
J gene: TRBJ2-6
CDR3 length: 14
CDR3 protein: CASATVAGANVLTF
CDR3 DNA: TGTGCCAGCGCGACAGTCGCTGGGGCCAACGTCCTGACTTTC

V gene: TRBV6-5
clone size: NA
D gene: NA
J gene: TRBJ1-5
CDR3 length: 13
CDR3 protein: CASSYADNQPQHF
CDR3 DNA: TGTGCCAGCAGTTATGCCGACAATCAGCCCCAGCATTTT

V gene: TRBV30
clone size: NA
D gene: NA
J gene: TRBJ2-2
CDR3 length: 14
CDR3 protein: CAREKGPATGELFF
CDR3 DNA: TGTGCCCGCGAAAAAGGACCTGCCACCGGGGAGCTGTTTTTT

V gene: TRBV20-1
clone size: NA
D gene: NA
J gene: TRBJ1-2
CDR3 length: 13
CDR3 protein: CSANQQGNYGYTF
CDR3 DNA: TGCAGTGCAAACCAGCAGGGGAACTATGGCTACACCTTC

V gene: TRBV14
clone size: NA
D gene: NA
J gene: TRBJ1-6
CDR3 length: 14
CDR3 protein: CASSQVFGNSPLHF
CDR3 DNA: TGTGCCAGCAGCCAAGTTTTTGGGAATTCACCCCTCCACTTT

V gene: TRBV20-1
clone size: NA
D gene: NA
J gene: TRBJ1-2
CDR3 length: 12
CDR3 protein: CSAPTGLDGYTF
CDR3 DNA: TGCAGTGCTCCAACAGGATTGGATGGCTACACCTTC

V gene: TRBV6-2/TRBV6-3
clone size: NA
D gene: TRBD1
J gene: TRBJ1-1
CDR3 length: 16
CDR3 protein: CASSDRDRLMNTEAFF
CDR3 DNA: TGTGCCAGCAGTGACCGGGACAGGCTAATGAACACTGAAGCTTTCTTT

V gene: TRBV12-3/TRBV12-4
clone size: NA
D gene: NA
J gene: TRBJ1-2
CDR3 length: 13
CDR3 protein: CASSQDRPNGYTF
CDR3 DNA: TGTGCCAGCAGTCAGGACAGACCTAATGGCTACACCTTC

V gene: TRBV7-8
clone size: NA
D gene: NA
J gene: TRBJ2-1
CDR3 length: 17
CDR3 protein: CASSLPRRVKPYNEQFF
CDR3 DNA: TGTGCCAGCAGCTTACCCCGCAGGGTAAAGCCCTACAATGAGCAGTTCTTC

V gene: TRBV3-1
clone size: once
D gene: NA
J gene: TRBJ1-6
CDR3 length: 16
CDR3 protein: CASSQGAGLDNSPLHF
CDR3 DNA: TGTGCCAGCAGCCAAGGTGCAGGACTTGATAATTCACCCCTCCACTTT

V gene: TRBV30
clone size: NA
D gene: NA
J gene: TRBJ1-2
CDR3 length: 14
CDR3 protein: CAWSALQGSGGYTF
CDR3 DNA: TGTGCCTGGAGTGCCCTACAGGGTTCTGGCGGCTACACCTTC

V gene: TRBV1
clone size: NA
D gene: NA
J gene: TRBJ2-3
CDR3 length: 17
CDR3 protein: CTSSQGCLAGSTDTQYF
CDR3 DNA: TGCACCAGCAGCCAAGGGTGTTTAGCGGGAAGCACAGATACGCAGTATTTT

V gene: TRBV2
clone size: NA
D gene: NA
J gene: TRBJ1-1
CDR3 length: 12
CDR3 protein: CASSDRDTEAFF
CDR3 DNA: TGTGCCAGCAGTGACAGGGACACTGAAGCTTTCTTT

V gene: TRBV5-1
clone size: NA
D gene: NA
J gene: TRBJ2-1
CDR3 length: 16
CDR3 protein: CASSLTGESSYNEQFF
CDR3 DNA: TGCGCCAGCAGCTTGACGGGGGAGAGCTCCTACAATGAGCAGTTCTTC

V gene: TRBV20-1
clone size: NA
D gene: NA
J gene: TRBJ2-5
CDR3 length: 14
CDR3 protein: CSARGGSSQETQYF
CDR3 DNA: TGCAGTGCTAGAGGAGGGTCATCTCAAGAGACCCAGTACTTC

V gene: TRBV2
clone size: once
D gene: TRBD1
J gene: TRBJ2-4
CDR3 length: 18
CDR3 protein: CASRHWGDRAGTKNIQYF
CDR3 DNA: TGTGCCAGCCGACACTGGGGGGACAGGGCGGGAACCAAAAACATTCAGTACTTC

V gene: TRBV14
clone size: NA
D gene: NA
J gene: TRBJ2-6
CDR3 length: 18
CDR3 protein: CASSHLTGLSSGANVLTF
CDR3 DNA: TGTGCCAGCAGCCACTTGACAGGCCTGAGCTCTGGGGCCAACGTCCTGACTTTC

V gene: TRBV7-9
clone size: NA
D gene: NA
J gene: TRBJ2-3
CDR3 length: 15
CDR3 protein: CASSLGRTSTDTQYF
CDR3 DNA: TGTGCCAGCAGCTTAGGGAGGACTAGCACAGATACGCAGTATTTT

V gene: TRBV5-1
clone size: NA
D gene: NA
J gene: TRBJ2-7
CDR3 length: 14
CDR3 protein: CASSTLGLGDEQYF
CDR3 DNA: TGCGCCAGCAGCACACTGGGTTTGGGTGACGAGCAGTACTTC

V gene: TRBV20-1
clone size: NA
D gene: NA
J gene: TRBJ2-5
CDR3 length: 14
CDR3 protein: CSARTPRREETQYF
CDR3 DNA: TGCAGTGCCCGGACACCCCGAAGGGAAGAGACCCAGTACTTC

V gene: TRBV14
clone size: NA
D gene: NA
J gene: TRBJ2-7
CDR3 length: 14
CDR3 protein: CASSRINSVFEQYF
CDR3 DNA: TGTGCCAGCAGTCGCATCAACAGCGTTTTTGAGCAGTACTTC

V gene: TRBV7-3
clone size: NA
D gene: TRBD1
J gene: TRBJ2-1
CDR3 length: 16
CDR3 protein: CASSPGTGQKRNEQFF
CDR3 DNA: TGTGCCAGCAGCCCCGGGACAGGGCAAAAGAGGAATGAGCAGTTCTTC

V gene: TRBV30
clone size: NA
D gene: NA
J gene: TRBJ1-4
CDR3 length: 10
CDR3 protein: CAWAQEKLFF
CDR3 DNA: TGTGCCTGGGCACAGGAAAAACTGTTTTTT

V gene: TRBV27
clone size: NA
D gene: NA
J gene: TRBJ1-2
CDR3 length: 14
CDR3 protein: CASSFRPGPYGYTF
CDR3 DNA: TGTGCCAGCAGTTTCCGCCCAGGCCCCTATGGCTACACCTTC

V gene: TRBV23-1
clone size: NA
D gene: TRBD2
J gene: TRBJ2-5
CDR3 length: 16
CDR3 protein: CASNWGLAGTQETQYF
CDR3 DNA: TGCGCCAGCAACTGGGGACTAGCGGGGACCCAAGAGACCCAGTACTTC

V gene: TRBV27
clone size: once
D gene: TRBD2
J gene: TRBJ2-5
CDR3 length: 17
CDR3 protein: CASSSSTGLARGETQYF
CDR3 DNA: TGTGCCAGCAGTTCATCGACGGGACTAGCGAGAGGGGAGACCCAGTACTTC

V gene: TRBV28
clone size: NA
D gene: TRBD2
J gene: TRBJ2-7
CDR3 length: 16
CDR3 protein: CASSSSGTSGPYEQYF
CDR3 DNA: TGTGCCAGCAGTTCCTCCGGGACTAGCGGACCCTACGAGCAGTACTTC

V gene: TRBV20-1
clone size: NA
D gene: NA
J gene: TRBJ1-6
CDR3 length: 15
CDR3 protein: CSAREGTNYNSPLHF
CDR3 DNA: TGCAGTGCTAGAGAAGGCACTAACTATAATTCACCCCTCCACTTT

V gene: TRBV21-1
clone size: NA
D gene: NA
J gene: TRBJ2-7
CDR3 length: 13
CDR3 protein: CASVAGQPLEQYF
CDR3 DNA: TGTGCCAGCGTGGCGGGACAGCCGCTCGAGCAGTACTTC

V gene: TRBV12-3/TRBV12-4
clone size: NA
D gene: TRBD1
J gene: TRBJ1-4
CDR3 length: 16
CDR3 protein: CASSLRLGTGNEKLFF
CDR3 DNA: TGTGCCAGCAGTTTGCGCCTAGGGACAGGAAATGAAAAACTGTTTTTT

V gene: TRBV12-3/TRBV12-4
clone size: NA
D gene: TRBD2
J gene: TRBJ2-1
CDR3 length: 16
CDR3 protein: CASSPRTGGPGNEQFF
CDR3 DNA: TGTGCCAGCAGCCCTCGTACGGGAGGGCCTGGCAATGAGCAGTTCTTC

V gene: TRBV6-1
clone size: NA
D gene: NA
J gene: TRBJ1-5
CDR3 length: 13
CDR3 protein: CASTASSNQPQHF
CDR3 DNA: TGTGCCAGCACTGCCAGTAGCAATCAGCCCCAGCATTTT

V gene: TRBV12-3/TRBV12-4
clone size: NA
D gene: TRBD1
J gene: TRBJ1-6
CDR3 length: 14
CDR3 protein: CASSDRVNGSPLHF
CDR3 DNA: TGTGCCAGCAGCGACAGGGTTAACGGTTCACCCCTCCACTTT

V gene: TRBV2
clone size: NA
D gene: TRBD1
J gene: TRBJ1-4
CDR3 length: 16
CDR3 protein: CASNRPGGIPSEKLFF
CDR3 DNA: TGTGCCAGCAATCGGCCAGGGGGTATACCGAGTGAAAAACTGTTTTTT

V gene: TRBV10-3
clone size: NA
D gene: NA
J gene: TRBJ2-7
CDR3 length: 14
CDR3 protein: CAISNSSPGSQQYF
CDR3 DNA: TGTGCCATCAGCAACTCAAGCCCGGGTTCGCAGCAGTACTTC

V gene: TRBV5-1
clone size: NA
D gene: TRBD2
J gene: TRBJ2-7
CDR3 length: 18
CDR3 protein: CASSLMTSPTYSSYEQYF
CDR3 DNA: TGCGCCAGCAGCTTAATGACTAGCCCTACTTACTCCTCCTACGAGCAGTACTTC

V gene: TRBV18
clone size: NA
D gene: TRBD2
J gene: TRBJ2-5
CDR3 length: 15
CDR3 protein: CASSPMAGGQETQYF
CDR3 DNA: TGTGCCAGCTCACCGATGGCGGGAGGACAAGAGACCCAGTACTTC

V gene: TRBV2
clone size: few
D gene: TRBD1
J gene: TRBJ1-3
CDR3 length: 14
CDR3 protein: CASSGQGAGNTIYF
CDR3 DNA: TGTGCCAGTAGCGGTCAGGGGGCTGGAAACACCATATATTTT

V gene: TRBV30
clone size: NA
D gene: NA
J gene: TRBJ1-2
CDR3 length: 16
CDR3 protein: CAWSLTLRRTNYGYTF
CDR3 DNA: TGTGCCTGGAGTCTAACTCTCAGGCGAACTAACTATGGCTACACCTTC

V gene: TRBV29-1
clone size: NA
D gene: NA
J gene: TRBJ1-3
CDR3 length: 14
CDR3 protein: CSARTVSSGNTIYF
CDR3 DNA: TGCAGCGCACGGACGGTGAGCTCTGGAAACACCATATATTTT

V gene: TRBV12-3/TRBV12-4
clone size: once
D gene: NA
J gene: TRBJ1-5
CDR3 length: 14
CDR3 protein: CASSHGGADQPQHF
CDR3 DNA: TGTGCCAGCAGCCACGGGGGGGCAGATCAGCCCCAGCATTTT

V gene: TRBV20-1
clone size: NA
D gene: TRBD2
J gene: TRBJ2-2
CDR3 length: 14
CDR3 protein: CSAATSGTAGELFF
CDR3 DNA: TGCAGTGCTGCTACTAGCGGGACGGCCGGGGAGCTGTTTTTT

V gene: TRBV5-1
clone size: NA
D gene: NA
J gene: TRBJ2-1
CDR3 length: 15
CDR3 protein: CASSRVGREGNEQFF
CDR3 DNA: TGCGCCAGCAGTCGGGTGGGGAGAGAGGGCAATGAGCAGTTCTTC

V gene: TRBV15
clone size: NA
D gene: NA
J gene: TRBJ1-1
CDR3 length: 16
CDR3 protein: CATSRAGTQANTEAFF
CDR3 DNA: TGTGCCACCAGCAGAGCAGGGACACAAGCGAACACTGAAGCTTTCTTT

V gene: TRBV7-3
clone size: NA
D gene: TRBD2
J gene: TRBJ2-5
CDR3 length: 16
CDR3 protein: CASSLNPQAGGETQYF
CDR3 DNA: TGTGCCAGCAGCTTAAATCCTCAGGCGGGAGGAGAGACCCAGTACTTC